These 3 T cell receptor beta chains originate from one sample sequenced in a study of identical twins. TCRdb recomputed calls from the 5' RACE reads with MiXCR, one row per CDR3 protein. The table includes approximately 620,000 distinct CDR3 sequences, more than 6.5% detected once. These data also featured in a second study, about yellow fever vaccine responses in identical twins.

Material for sequencing was PBMCs. These receptors all come from a woman aged 18-29 years in good health.

This clonotype was detected ten times or more. The V and J genes are TRBV3-1 and TRBJ2-3; TRBD1 is a possible D gene (5 bases). Germline CDR1 LGHDT, CDR2 YNNKEL (reference sequence). The CDR3 runs to 15 residues. Trimming pared 0 bases from V and 4 bases from J, leaving 11 bases between. CDR3 protein: CASSQDGHASDTQYF. The CDR3 nucleotides read TGTGCCAGCAGCCAAGATGGACACGCCTCAGATACGCAGTATTTT.

This clonotype was recorded many times. The chain recombines TRBV5-5 with TRBJ2-6; D not resolved. The CDR3 consists of 17 residues. Trimming took off 0 bases at V and 3 bases at J, with 13 bases between the two ends. Germline CDR1 reads SGHKS; CDR2 reads YYEKEE (reference sequence). CDR3 region: CASSLAYRSDGANVLTF. CDR3 sequence (DNA): TGTGCCAGCAGCTTGGCGTACAGATCTGATGGGGCCAACGTCCTGACTTTC. The whole variable domain, filled in from reference TRBV5-5 and TRBJ2-6, reads DAGVTQSPTHLIKTRGQQVTLRCSPISGHKSVSWYQQVLGQGPQFIFQYYEKEERGRGNFPDRFSARQFPNYSSELNVNALLLGDSALYLCASSLAYRSDGANVLTFGAGSRLTVL.

This clonotype came up a few times. The rearrangement joins TRBV2 to TRBJ1-5; 7 bases are shared with TRBD1. V shed 6 bases and J 6 bases; nucleotides not matched to a gene: 8. Germline values: CDR1 SNHLY, CDR2 FYNNEI. The CDR3 is 14 amino acids. Written as DNA, the CDR3 is TGTGCCAGCAGGGCAACAGGGGTGTTTCAGCCCCAGCATTTT. Translated: CASRATGVFQPQHF.